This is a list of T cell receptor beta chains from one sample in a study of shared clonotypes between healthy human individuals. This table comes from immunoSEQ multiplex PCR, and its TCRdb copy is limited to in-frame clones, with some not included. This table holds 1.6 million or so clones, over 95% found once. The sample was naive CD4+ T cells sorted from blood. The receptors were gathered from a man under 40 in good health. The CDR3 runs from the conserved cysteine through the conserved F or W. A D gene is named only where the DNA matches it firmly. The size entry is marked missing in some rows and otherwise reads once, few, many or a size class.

CDR3aa: CASSRDRSEKLFF; CDR3nt: TGTGCCAGCAGCCGGGACAGGAGTGAAAAACTGTTTTTT; d_gene: TRBD1; abundance: .; v_gene: TRBV5-4; j_gene: TRBJ1-4
CDR3aa: CASSAGSPDTGELFF; CDR3nt: TGTGCCAGCAGCGCCGGGAGCCCGGACACCGGGGAGCTGTTTTTT; d_gene: .; abundance: .; v_gene: TRBV9; j_gene: TRBJ2-2
CDR3aa: CAISERSGKEETQYF; CDR3nt: TGTGCCATCAGTGAGCGGAGCGGGAAGGAAGAGACCCAGTACTTC; d_gene: TRBD2; abundance: .; v_gene: TRBV10-3; j_gene: TRBJ2-5
CDR3aa: CASSPGDIQYF; CDR3nt: TGTGCCAGCAGCCCCGGGGACATTCAGTACTTC; d_gene: .; abundance: .; v_gene: TRBV9; j_gene: TRBJ2-4
CDR3aa: CASTWGFSTEAFF; CDR3nt: TGTGCCAGCACGTGGGGTTTCAGCACTGAAGCTTTCTTT; d_gene: .; abundance: .; v_gene: TRBV6-5; j_gene: TRBJ1-1
CDR3aa: CASSQPRTGIYNEQFF; CDR3nt: TGTGCCAGCAGCCAGCCTCGGACAGGGATCTACAATGAGCAGTTCTTC; d_gene: TRBD1; abundance: .; v_gene: TRBV5-4; j_gene: TRBJ2-1
CDR3aa: CASSLARGGGYGYTF; CDR3nt: TGTGCCAGCAGCTTGGCCAGGGGAGGGGGCTATGGCTACACCTTC; d_gene: .; abundance: .; v_gene: TRBV5-4; j_gene: TRBJ1-2
CDR3aa: CASIVRLADRYEQYF; CDR3nt: TGTGCCAGCATTGTCCGACTAGCGGATCGGTACGAGCAGTACTTC; d_gene: TRBD2; abundance: .; v_gene: TRBV27; j_gene: TRBJ2-7
CDR3aa: CASSITREETQYF; CDR3nt: TGCGCCAGCAGTATCACGCGTGAAGAGACCCAGTACTTC; d_gene: .; abundance: .; v_gene: TRBV5-1; j_gene: TRBJ2-5
CDR3aa: CASSVEGWTGNSYEQYF; CDR3nt: TGTGCCAGCAGCGTGGAAGGTTGGACAGGGAACTCCTACGAGCAGTACTTC; d_gene: TRBD1; abundance: once; v_gene: TRBV9; j_gene: TRBJ2-7
CDR3aa: CASSQVEAGIYEQYF; CDR3nt: TGCGCCAGCAGCCAAGTGGAGGCGGGAATCTACGAGCAGTACTTC; d_gene: .; abundance: .; v_gene: TRBV4-1; j_gene: TRBJ2-7
CDR3aa: CASSSGTDTQYF; CDR3nt: TGTGCCAGCTCATCGGGAACAGATACGCAGTATTTT; d_gene: .; abundance: once; v_gene: TRBV18; j_gene: TRBJ2-3
CDR3aa: CASSWDRVSYEQYF; CDR3nt: TGTGCCAGCAGTTGGGACAGGGTTTCCTACGAGCAGTACTTC; d_gene: TRBD1; abundance: .; v_gene: TRBV6-1; j_gene: TRBJ2-7
CDR3aa: CASSLDPGGQPQHF; CDR3nt: TGCGCCAGCAGCTTGGATCCGGGGGGGCAGCCCCAGCATTTT; d_gene: .; abundance: few; v_gene: TRBV5-1; j_gene: TRBJ1-5
CDR3aa: CASSFPKQETQYF; CDR3nt: TGTGCCAGCAGCTTCCCTAAGCAAGAGACCCAGTACTTC; d_gene: .; abundance: .; v_gene: TRBV5-4; j_gene: TRBJ2-5
CDR3aa: CASSLSGTSYNEQFF; CDR3nt: TGTGCCAGCAGCTTGTCTGGCACAAGCTACAATGAGCAGTTCTTC; d_gene: .; abundance: .; v_gene: TRBV5-4; j_gene: TRBJ2-1
CDR3aa: CASRDPGQGIYEQYF; CDR3nt: TGTGCCAGCAGGGACCCTGGACAGGGGATCTACGAGCAGTACTTC; d_gene: TRBD1; abundance: .; v_gene: TRBV2; j_gene: TRBJ2-7
CDR3aa: CASSVTGGVYNEQFF; CDR3nt: TGTGCCAGCAGCGTCACAGGGGGGGTCTACAATGAGCAGTTCTTC; d_gene: .; abundance: .; v_gene: TRBV5-6; j_gene: TRBJ2-1
CDR3aa: CASRIAGGRQENIQYF; CDR3nt: TGCGCCAGCAGAATCGCGGGAGGACGACAAGAGAACATTCAGTACTTC; d_gene: TRBD2; abundance: .; v_gene: TRBV5-1; j_gene: TRBJ2-4
CDR3aa: CASSAGTGAFQPQHF; CDR3nt: TGTGCCAGCAGCGCCGGGACAGGGGCATTTCAGCCCCAGCATTTT; d_gene: TRBD1; abundance: .; v_gene: TRBV9; j_gene: TRBJ1-5
CDR3aa: CASSPRVEYTEAFF; CDR3nt: TGTGCCAGCAGCCCGCGGGTAGAGTACACTGAAGCTTTCTTT; d_gene: .; abundance: .; v_gene: TRBV9; j_gene: TRBJ1-1
CDR3aa: CASSWDSHYEQYF; CDR3nt: TGTGCCAGCAGTTGGGACAGCCACTACGAGCAGTACTTC; d_gene: TRBD1; abundance: .; v_gene: TRBV2; j_gene: TRBJ2-7
CDR3aa: CASSEDLGTEAFF; CDR3nt: TGTGCCAGCAGTGAGGACCTGGGAACTGAAGCTTTCTTT; d_gene: .; abundance: .; v_gene: TRBV6-4; j_gene: TRBJ1-1
CDR3aa: CASSDLGTGTGELFF; CDR3nt: TGTGCCAGCAGTGACTTAGGGACAGGGACCGGGGAGCTGTTTTTT; d_gene: TRBD1; abundance: .; v_gene: TRBV6-4; j_gene: TRBJ2-2
CDR3aa: CASSPTSGLSSGANVLTF; CDR3nt: TGTGCCAGCTCACCCACTAGCGGCCTTAGCTCTGGGGCCAACGTCCTGACTTTC; d_gene: TRBD2; abundance: .; v_gene: TRBV18; j_gene: TRBJ2-6
CDR3aa: CAISSVPGQATDTQYF; CDR3nt: TGTGCCATCAGTTCCGTACCGGGACAGGCGACAGATACGCAGTATTTT; d_gene: TRBD1; abundance: .; v_gene: TRBV10-3; j_gene: TRBJ2-3
CDR3aa: CASSPNRDRGREAFF; CDR3nt: TGTGCCAGCAGCCCCAACCGGGACAGGGGGCGGGAAGCTTTCTTT; d_gene: TRBD1; abundance: .; v_gene: TRBV6-5; j_gene: TRBJ1-1
CDR3aa: CASSFEGSTGELFF; CDR3nt: TGTGCCAGCAGTTTTGAGGGAAGCACCGGGGAGCTGTTTTTT; d_gene: .; abundance: .; v_gene: TRBV28; j_gene: TRBJ2-2
CDR3aa: CASSPSRSSGNTIYF; CDR3nt: TGTGCCAGCTCACCCTCCCGGAGCTCTGGAAACACCATATATTTT; d_gene: .; abundance: once; v_gene: TRBV18; j_gene: TRBJ1-3
CDR3aa: CASSLVAGANTGELFF; CDR3nt: TGTGCCAGCAGTTTAGTTGCCGGGGCGAACACCGGGGAGCTGTTTTTT; d_gene: .; abundance: .; v_gene: TRBV28; j_gene: TRBJ2-2
CDR3aa: CASSDTGGNSYEQYF; CDR3nt: TGTGCCAGCAGTGACACGGGGGGGAACTCCTACGAGCAGTACTTC; d_gene: TRBD2; abundance: .; v_gene: TRBV2; j_gene: TRBJ2-7
CDR3aa: CSVQTGQGAGDTQYF; CDR3nt: TGCAGCGTTCAAACGGGACAGGGGGCCGGGGATACGCAGTATTTT; d_gene: TRBD1; abundance: .; v_gene: TRBV29-1; j_gene: TRBJ2-3
CDR3aa: CASNAGDMNTEAFF; CDR3nt: TGCGCCAGCAACGCGGGAGACATGAACACTGAAGCTTTCTTT; d_gene: .; abundance: .; v_gene: TRBV5-1; j_gene: TRBJ1-1
CDR3aa: CASSPEGGGGQPQHF; CDR3nt: TGTGCCAGCTCACCCGAAGGAGGCGGCGGGCAGCCCCAGCATTTT; d_gene: .; abundance: .; v_gene: TRBV18; j_gene: TRBJ1-5
CDR3aa: CASSFRPGAYTGELFF; CDR3nt: TGTGCCAGCAGCTTTAGGCCAGGGGCCTACACCGGGGAGCTGTTTTTT; d_gene: .; abundance: .; v_gene: TRBV5-5; j_gene: TRBJ2-2
CDR3aa: CASSLKGSSYEQYF; CDR3nt: TGTGCCAGCAGCTTAAAAGGGAGCTCCTACGAGCAGTACTTC; d_gene: .; abundance: .; v_gene: TRBV7-2; j_gene: TRBJ2-7
CDR3aa: CASSLQGADGYTF; CDR3nt: TGCGCCAGCAGCTTACAGGGAGCTGATGGCTACACCTTC; d_gene: .; abundance: .; v_gene: TRBV5-1; j_gene: TRBJ1-2
CDR3aa: CASSETGLPFF; CDR3nt: TGTGCCAGCAGCGAAACGGGACTGCCGTTCTTC; d_gene: .; abundance: .; v_gene: TRBV7-9; j_gene: TRBJ2-1
CDR3aa: CASVLDRGPPLSDNQPQHF; CDR3nt: TGTGCCAGCGTCTTGGACAGGGGCCCCCCGTTGAGTGACAATCAGCCCCAGCATTTT; d_gene: TRBD1; abundance: .; v_gene: TRBV6-4; j_gene: TRBJ1-5
CDR3aa: CASSLGTSGSQETQYF; CDR3nt: TGTGCCAGCAGTTTAGGGACTAGCGGGAGTCAAGAGACCCAGTACTTC; d_gene: TRBD2; abundance: .; v_gene: TRBV28; j_gene: TRBJ2-5
CDR3aa: CASSWKGTANYGYTF; CDR3nt: TGTGCCAGCAGCTGGAAGGGCACCGCTAACTATGGCTACACCTTC; d_gene: .; abundance: once; v_gene: TRBV5-4; j_gene: TRBJ1-2
CDR3aa: CASSPRTFTGELFF; CDR3nt: TGTGCCAGCAGTCCGCGGACGTTCACCGGGGAGCTGTTTTTT; d_gene: .; abundance: once; v_gene: TRBV6-5; j_gene: TRBJ2-2
CDR3aa: CASSLGVSGSETQYF; CDR3nt: TGTGCCAGCAGCTTAGGTGTTAGCGGGAGTGAGACCCAGTACTTC; d_gene: TRBD2; abundance: .; v_gene: TRBV7-2; j_gene: TRBJ2-5
CDR3aa: CASIQTGNTEAFF; CDR3nt: TGTGCCAGCATCCAAACAGGGAACACTGAAGCTTTCTTT; d_gene: .; abundance: .; v_gene: TRBV7-9; j_gene: TRBJ1-1